This TCR beta chain was sequenced during a study of cytomegalovirus exposure and HLA in healthy donors. Of note for this clone: Its antigen is not identified.

This CDR3 is 15 amino acids long. The V gene's germline CDR1 is MNHEY and CDR2 SVGAGI. Trimming shortened V by 7 bases and J by 6 bases, and 18 bases separated the two germline ends. With 60 Vbeta and 13 Jbeta primers, the PCR was carried out. Assay: immunoSEQ multiplex PCR; the TCRdb copy retains only in-frame clones and omits some. The sample consists of 130,000 to 150,000 clones, around three quarters of them appearing once. The study, taken as a whole, reports: Within the data, a cluster of highly shared sequence variants was likely a sequencing artifact. Donors belonging to an Asian-associated ancestry cluster reportedly showed fewer N-insertions in productive TCRs than the roughly 700-donor mean, according to what a later analysis found. The study listed roughly 150 cytomegalovirus-associated TCR beta chains.

This TCR was recovered from a middle-aged man in good health and CMV-seropositive. Sequencing input: PBMCs. J is TRBJ1-4 and V is TRBV6-5, with D perhaps matching TRBD1 (5 bases). The CDR3 DNA reads TGTGCCAGCACCGAGAGGGGACTCGCCTATGAAAAACTGTTTTTT. Translation gives CASTERGLAYEKLFF.